The 3 T cell receptor beta chains below come from one sample, sequenced in a study of glioma-infiltrating T cells after dendritic cell vaccination. TCRdb's table, derived via immunoSEQ multiplex PCR, lists solely in-frame clones and lacks some. The data contain about 82,000 clones, 80% to 90% of them seen just once; the ten biggest clones take up roughly 3.2%. Sequenced material: blood, taken before dendritic cell vaccination. These receptors were taken from a human donor with glioblastoma.

The V and J genes are TRBV15 and TRBJ2-1; 8 nucleotides align to TRBD1. V was pared by 0 bases and J by 5 bases, with 3 bases of the junction left unmatched. Germline V gene lookup returns CDR1 LNHNV and CDR2 YYDKDF (reference sequence). The CDR3 contains 15 residues. CDR3 nucleotide sequence: TGTGCCACCAGCAGAGACAGGGGGCTTGACAATGAGCAGTTCTTC. This gives the protein CATSRDRGLDNEQFF.

The chain is built from TRBV30 and TRBJ2-5; D gene ambiguous. TRBJ2-7 explains the end of the DNA better; the J call may be wrong. The CDR3 has 11 residues. Germline V gene sequence: CDR1 GTSNPN, CDR2 SVGIG (reference sequence). The CDR3 DNA follows: TGTGCCTGGAGTACGAACTACGAGCAGTACTTC. Encoded protein: CAWSTNYEQYF.

The CDR3 DNA is TGTGCCAGTAGTGCTAACAGGGGGCTGGCTGGAAACACCATATATTTT. It encodes CASSANRGLAGNTIYF. The chain uses TRBV19 and TRBJ1-3; 9 bases map to TRBD1. After removal of 5 bases from V and 2 bases from J, the junction contained 7 bases not matched to a gene. This CDR3 contains 16 residues. The germline gives CDR1 LNHDA, CDR2 SQIVND (reference sequence).